This is a list of T cell receptor beta chains from one sample in a study of cytomegalovirus exposure and HLA in healthy donors. Sequencing was performed with immunoSEQ multiplex PCR; in TCRdb, only in-frame clones are kept and a portion is missing. Of about 140,000 clones detected, 64% appear once; the ten largest clones hold about 2.6%. The sequencing sample was made of PBMCs. The receptors derive from a woman between 40 and 50 years old in good health and CMV-seronegative. Each CDR3 is given with its conserved first and last residue. D genes are given only for firm matches. A clone size is listed for some rows: how often the clone was seen (once, few, many), or a class if it is expanded.

J,D,V,size,DNA,CDR3
TRBJ1-6,TRBD1,TRBV7-9,few,TGTGCCAGCAGCTTAGGCGGATTAAGACAGGGAAATTCACCCCTCCACTTT,CASSLGGLRQGNSPLHF
TRBJ1-5,.,TRBV27,.,TGTGCCAGCAGTCACTTCTATAGCAATCAGCCCCAGCATTTT,CASSHFYSNQPQHF
TRBJ1-2,.,TRBV7-3,.,TGTGCCAGCAGCTTAACAGGTGGAGCTAACTATGGCTACACCTTC,CASSLTGGANYGYTF
TRBJ1-2,.,TRBV28,.,TGTGCCACCCCGGGGCCCCGGGGAGGGAACTATGGCTACACCTTC,CATPGPRGGNYGYTF
TRBJ1-6,TRBD1,TRBV27,.,TGCGGGGCAAAGGGGACAGCCTATAATTCACCCCTCCACTTT,CGAKGTAYNSPLHF
TRBJ1-6,.,TRBV2,few,TGTGCCAGCAGTGGGGAGGGGAATTCACCCCTCCACTTT,CASSGEGNSPLHF
TRBJ1-2,TRBD1,TRBV4-1,.,TGCGCCAGCAGCCAAGACACCTCTACAGGGGTGGGGGGCTACACCTTC,CASSQDTSTGVGGYTF
TRBJ2-7,TRBD2,TRBV13,.,TGTGCCAGCAGTCTAGTGGGGACTAGTCTCTTGGTCAACGAGCAGTACTTC,CASSLVGTSLLVNEQYF
TRBJ2-1,TRBD1,TRBV27,.,TGTGCCAGCACTCCAAGGACAGGGTACAATGAGCAGTTCTTC,CASTPRTGYNEQFF
TRBJ2-5,TRBD1,TRBV4-1,.,TGCGCCAGCAGCCGGATAACAGGGGACCAAGAGACCCAGTACTTC,CASSRITGDQETQYF
TRBJ1-4,TRBD1,TRBV28,.,TGTGCCAGCAGTTTGCACGGGACAGTGAACGAAAAACTGTTTTTT,CASSLHGTVNEKLFF
TRBJ2-5,.,TRBV5-1,.,TGCGCCAGCAGTAGACTAACCACGGAGACCCAGTACTTC,CASSRLTTETQYF
TRBJ1-1,.,TRBV6-1,.,TGTGCCAGCAGTGAAGCTGCGTGGACTGAAGCTTTCTTT,CASSEAAWTEAFF
TRBJ2-7,.,TRBV7-8,.,TGTGCCAGCAGCTTGCGGGACCGCAGCAGGCCATCCTCCTACGAGCAGTACTTC,CASSLRDRSRPSSYEQYF
TRBJ2-7,.,TRBV4-2,.,TGTGCCAGCAGCCAAGGGGGCTCAACCTTCTACGAGCAGTACTTC,CASSQGGSTFYEQYF
TRBJ2-7,TRBD1,TRBV9,.,TGTGCCAGCAGCGTAGGGGACAGGTCCACCTACGAGCAGTACTTC,CASSVGDRSTYEQYF
TRBJ2-3,.,TRBV4-2,few,TGTGCCAGCAGCCAAGGCCCTCCCGGACAGCCGGATACGCAGTATTTT,CASSQGPPGQPDTQYF
TRBJ1-2,TRBD1,TRBV27,.,TGTGCCAGCAGTTTCCAAAATCCGGGACAGGGACGGGGTGGCTACACCTTC,CASSFQNPGQGRGGYTF
TRBJ2-5,TRBD2,TRBV10-3,.,TGTGCCATCAGTGAAGGTACGGCTAGCGGGGGCCAAGAGACCCAGTACTTC,CAISEGTASGGQETQYF
TRBJ2-3,.,TRBV6-6,few,TGTGCCAGCAGCCTCTGGGGCCCGAGGACCACAGATACGCAGTATTTT,CASSLWGPRTTDTQYF
TRBJ2-4,TRBD1,TRBV9,.,TGTGCCAGCAGCGCCCGTGACAGGGGAAACATTCAGTACTTC,CASSARDRGNIQYF
TRBJ2-7,TRBD1,TRBV7-9,.,TGTGCCAGCAGTCCGGGACAGGGGGTTTATAACGAGCAGTACTTC,CASSPGQGVYNEQYF
TRBJ1-2,.,TRBV5-6,few,TGTGCCAGCAGCTTAGGACAAGATAACTATGGCTACACCTTC,CASSLGQDNYGYTF
TRBJ2-5,.,TRBV19,few,TGTGCCAGTAGTACCACAGGGTGGGTCCGAGAGACCCAGTACTTC,CASSTTGWVRETQYF
TRBJ2-5,.,TRBV2,.,TGTGCCAGCAGGGATGACAGAGAGACCCAGTACTTC,CASRDDRETQYF
TRBJ1-1,.,TRBV7-2,few,TGTGCCAGCAGCGTTAAGGGGGTGGGTGAAGCTTTCTTT,CASSVKGVGEAFF
TRBJ2-6,.,TRBV4-2,.,TGTGCCAGCAGCCCGTCCCCGGGGAGATTGTCTGGGGCCAACGTCCTGACTTTC,CASSPSPGRLSGANVLTF
TRBJ1-4,.,TRBV19,.,TGTGCCAGCTCCATAGGGATGGGAGATGAAAAACTGTTTTTT,CASSIGMGDEKLFF
TRBJ1-4,TRBD1,TRBV19,few,TGTGCCAGTAGTATCCGACACAGGGGCACTAATGAAAAACTGTTTTTT,CASSIRHRGTNEKLFF
TRBJ2-2,TRBD1,TRBV9,few,TGTGCCAGCAGTCTGACAGGGCCCACCGGGGAGCTGTTTTTT,CASSLTGPTGELFF
TRBJ2-7,TRBD2,TRBV27,once,TGTGCCAGCAGTTCTAGACTAGCGGGGCCCATCGGAGAGCAGTACTTC,CASSSRLAGPIGEQYF
TRBJ2-7,TRBD1,TRBV5-1,.,TGCGCCAGCAGCTTACAGGGGACAATGAACGAGCAGTACTTC,CASSLQGTMNEQYF
TRBJ2-2,TRBD1,TRBV5-1,.,TGCGCCAGCAGCCCCGGGACAGGGGACACCGGGGAGCTGTTTTTT,CASSPGTGDTGELFF
TRBJ2-5,.,TRBV19,.,TGTGCCAGTACACTCGACGGGGAGACCCAGTACTTC,CASTLDGETQYF
TRBJ2-7,.,TRBV7-9,.,TGTGCCAGCAGCCCGGTGGGGCAGGGGGGCCACGAGCAGTACTTC,CASSPVGQGGHEQYF
TRBJ2-7,TRBD1,TRBV4-2,.,TGTGCCAGCAGCCAAGAGGACCGCCTCACAGGGGTCAACCCCTACGAGCAGTACTTC,CASSQEDRLTGVNPYEQYF
TRBJ2-2,.,TRBV19,.,TGTGCCAGTAGTATGAACAGGGTGAGGGCCGGGGAGCTGTTTTTT,CASSMNRVRAGELFF
TRBJ2-2,.,TRBV7-9,.,TGTGCCAGCAGTTCCATTTCCCGAACCCCCGGGTTCGGGGAGCTGTTTTTT,CASSSISRTPGFGELFF
TRBJ2-5,TRBD1,TRBV30,.,TGTGCCTGGAGGGGGGGCAGGGGGCGCGGGGAGACCCAGTACTTC,CAWRGGRGRGETQYF
TRBJ1-6,TRBD1,TRBV5-6,.,TGTGCCAGCAGCTTGGAGGGGACAGGCTATTCACCCCTCCACTTT,CASSLEGTGYSPLHF
TRBJ1-6,.,TRBV25-1,few,TGTGCCAGCAGTGAATGGGCCTTGGACAGTCATAATTCACCCCTCCACTTT,CASSEWALDSHNSPLHF
TRBJ2-3,.,TRBV4-1,.,TGCGCCAGCAGCCTCGGGGGGCCCTACCCACCAGATACGCAGTATTTT,CASSLGGPYPPDTQYF
TRBJ1-1,TRBD1,TRBV7-2,once,TGTGCCAGCAGCTTAGCCCTTCGACAGGGCAGGACTGAAGCTTTCTTT,CASSLALRQGRTEAFF
TRBJ2-7,TRBD2,TRBV5-4,.,TGTGCCAGCAGCCTAGGGGGACTAGCGGGCCTAAGCTCCTACGAGCAGTACTTC,CASSLGGLAGLSSYEQYF
TRBJ1-6,.,TRBV6-5,few,TGTGCCAGCAGATTACTTCTATGGACGGGGTCACCCCTCCACTTT,CASRLLLWTGSPLHF
TRBJ1-5,.,TRBV30,.,TGTGCCTGGAGTGTACGCGGGAATCAGCCCCAGCATTTT,CAWSVRGNQPQHF
TRBJ2-2,TRBD1,TRBV7-8,.,TGTGCCAGCAGCGCAGGACAGGGGTATACCGGGGAGCTGTTTTTT,CASSAGQGYTGELFF